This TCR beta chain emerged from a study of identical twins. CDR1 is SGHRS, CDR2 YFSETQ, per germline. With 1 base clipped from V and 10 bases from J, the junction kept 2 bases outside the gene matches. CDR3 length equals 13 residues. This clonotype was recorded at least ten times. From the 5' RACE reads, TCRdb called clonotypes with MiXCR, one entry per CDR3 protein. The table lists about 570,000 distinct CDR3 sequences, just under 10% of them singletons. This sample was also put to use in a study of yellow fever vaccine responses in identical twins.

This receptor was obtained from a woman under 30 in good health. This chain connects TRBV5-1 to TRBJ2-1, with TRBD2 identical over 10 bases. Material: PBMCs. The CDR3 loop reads CASSLILAGEQFF. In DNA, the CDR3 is TGCGCCAGCAGCTTGATACTAGCGGGGGAGCAGTTCTTC.